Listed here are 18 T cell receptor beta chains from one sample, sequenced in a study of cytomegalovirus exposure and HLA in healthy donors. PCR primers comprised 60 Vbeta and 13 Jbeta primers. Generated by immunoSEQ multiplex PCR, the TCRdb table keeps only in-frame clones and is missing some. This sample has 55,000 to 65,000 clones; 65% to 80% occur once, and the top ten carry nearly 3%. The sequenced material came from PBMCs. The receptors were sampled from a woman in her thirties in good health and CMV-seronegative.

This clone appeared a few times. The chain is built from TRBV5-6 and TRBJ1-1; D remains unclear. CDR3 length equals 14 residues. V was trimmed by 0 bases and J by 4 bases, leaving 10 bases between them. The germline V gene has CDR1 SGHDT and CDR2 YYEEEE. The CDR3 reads CASSLGPGGTEAFF. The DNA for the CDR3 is TGTGCCAGCAGCTTGGGTCCGGGAGGCACTGAAGCTTTCTTT.

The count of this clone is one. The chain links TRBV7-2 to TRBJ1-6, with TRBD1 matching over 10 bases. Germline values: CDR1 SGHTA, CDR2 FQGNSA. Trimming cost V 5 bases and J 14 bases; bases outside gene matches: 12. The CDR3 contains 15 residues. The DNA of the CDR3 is TGTGCCAGCAGCGCTGACAGGGGGCGTTGGGGGACCCTCCACTTT. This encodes CASSADRGRWGTLHF.

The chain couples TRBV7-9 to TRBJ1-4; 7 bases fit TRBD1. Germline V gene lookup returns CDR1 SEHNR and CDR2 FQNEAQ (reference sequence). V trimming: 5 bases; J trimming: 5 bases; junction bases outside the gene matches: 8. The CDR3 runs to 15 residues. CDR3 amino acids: CASSPFDRENEKLFF. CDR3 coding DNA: TGTGCCAGCAGCCCCTTCGACAGGGAAAATGAAAAACTGTTTTTT. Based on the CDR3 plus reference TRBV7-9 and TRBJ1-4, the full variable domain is DTGVSQNPRHKITKRGQNVTFRCDPISEHNRLYWYRQTLGQGPEFLTYFQNEAQLEKSRLLSDRFSAERPKGSFSTLEIQRTEQGDSAMYLCASSPFDRENEKLFFGSGTQLSVL.

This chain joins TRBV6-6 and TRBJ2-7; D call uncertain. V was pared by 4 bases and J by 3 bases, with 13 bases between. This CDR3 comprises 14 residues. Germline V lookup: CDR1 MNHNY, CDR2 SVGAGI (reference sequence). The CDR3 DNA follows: TGTGCCAGCAGTTCCACCTTGACTCTCTACGAGCAGTACGTC. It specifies CASSSTLTLYEQYV.

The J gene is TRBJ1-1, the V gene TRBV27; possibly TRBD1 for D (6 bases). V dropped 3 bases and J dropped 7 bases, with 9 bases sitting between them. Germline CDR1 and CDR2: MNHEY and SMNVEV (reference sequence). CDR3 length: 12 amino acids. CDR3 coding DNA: TGTGCCAGCAGTTTGTTACAGGGTGAAGCTTTCTTT. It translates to CASSLLQGEAFF.

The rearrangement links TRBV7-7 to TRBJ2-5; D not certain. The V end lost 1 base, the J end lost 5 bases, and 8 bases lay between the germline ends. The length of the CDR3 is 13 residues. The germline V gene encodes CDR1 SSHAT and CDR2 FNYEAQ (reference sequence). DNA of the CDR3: TGTGCCAGCAGCTTAGGAGCCGCGGAGACCCAGTACTTC. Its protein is CASSLGAAETQYF.

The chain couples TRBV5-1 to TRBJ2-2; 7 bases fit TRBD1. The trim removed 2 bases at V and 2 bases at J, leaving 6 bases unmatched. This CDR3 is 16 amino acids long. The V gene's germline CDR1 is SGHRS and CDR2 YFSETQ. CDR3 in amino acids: CASSFTGTDNTGELFF. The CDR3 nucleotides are TGCGCCAGCAGCTTCACCGGGACAGACAACACCGGGGAGCTGTTTTTT.

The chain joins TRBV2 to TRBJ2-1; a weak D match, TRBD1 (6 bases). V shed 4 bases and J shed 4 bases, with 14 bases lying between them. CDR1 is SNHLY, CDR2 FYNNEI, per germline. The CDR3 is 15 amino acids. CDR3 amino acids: CASSGVGQKYNEQFF. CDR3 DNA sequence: TGTGCCAGCAGTGGTGTGGGACAAAAGTACAATGAGCAGTTCTTC.

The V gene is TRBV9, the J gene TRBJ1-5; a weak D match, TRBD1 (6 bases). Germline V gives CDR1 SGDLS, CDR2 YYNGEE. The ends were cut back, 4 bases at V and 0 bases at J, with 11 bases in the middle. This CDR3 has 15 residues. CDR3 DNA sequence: TGTGCCAGCAGCCTAACAGGGAATAGCAATCAGCCCCAGCATTTT. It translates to CASSLTGNSNQPQHF.

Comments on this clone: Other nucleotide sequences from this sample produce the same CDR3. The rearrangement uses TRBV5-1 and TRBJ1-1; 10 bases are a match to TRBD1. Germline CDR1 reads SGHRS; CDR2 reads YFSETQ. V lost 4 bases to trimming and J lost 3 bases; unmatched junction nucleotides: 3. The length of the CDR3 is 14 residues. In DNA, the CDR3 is TGCGCCAGCAGCATCGGGACAGGGGACACTGAAGCTTTCTTT. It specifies CASSIGTGDTEAFF.

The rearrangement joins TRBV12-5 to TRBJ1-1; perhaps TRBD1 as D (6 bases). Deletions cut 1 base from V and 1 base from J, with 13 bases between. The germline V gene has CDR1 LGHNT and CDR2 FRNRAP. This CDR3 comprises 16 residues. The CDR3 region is CASGLAPGHTNTEAFF. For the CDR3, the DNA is TGTGCTAGTGGTTTGGCACCGGGACACACGAACACTGAAGCTTTCTTT.

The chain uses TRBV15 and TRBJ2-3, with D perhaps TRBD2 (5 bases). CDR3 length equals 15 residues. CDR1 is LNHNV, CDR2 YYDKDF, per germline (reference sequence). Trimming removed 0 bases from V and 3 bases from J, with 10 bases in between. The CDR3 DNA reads TGTGCCACCAGCAGAGAAAGCGGTTGGACAGATACGCAGTATTTT. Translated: CATSRESGWTDTQYF.

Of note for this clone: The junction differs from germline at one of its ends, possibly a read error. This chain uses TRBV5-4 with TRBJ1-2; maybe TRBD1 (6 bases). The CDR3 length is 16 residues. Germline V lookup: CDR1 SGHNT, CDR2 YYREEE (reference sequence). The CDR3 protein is CASSLGGGTSNYGYTF. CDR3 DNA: TGTGCCAGCAGTTTGGGTGGGGGCACTTCAAACTATGGCTACACCTTC.

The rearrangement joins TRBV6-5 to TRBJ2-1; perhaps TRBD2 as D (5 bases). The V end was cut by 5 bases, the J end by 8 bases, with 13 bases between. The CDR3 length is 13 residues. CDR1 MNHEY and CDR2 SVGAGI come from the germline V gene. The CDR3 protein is CASSPSPADEQFF. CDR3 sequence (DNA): TGTGCCAGCAGTCCTAGCCCCGCCGATGAGCAGTTCTTC.

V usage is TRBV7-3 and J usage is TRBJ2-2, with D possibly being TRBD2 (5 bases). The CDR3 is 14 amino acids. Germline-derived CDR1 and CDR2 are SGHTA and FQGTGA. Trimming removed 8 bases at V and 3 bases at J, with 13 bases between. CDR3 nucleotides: TGTGCCAGCGGCAGCAGCGGAGACACCGGGGAGCTGTTTTTT. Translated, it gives CASGSSGDTGELFF.

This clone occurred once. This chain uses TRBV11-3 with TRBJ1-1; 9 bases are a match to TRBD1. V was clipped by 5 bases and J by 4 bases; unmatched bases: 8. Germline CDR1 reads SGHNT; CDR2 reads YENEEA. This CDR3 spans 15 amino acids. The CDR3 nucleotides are TGTGCCAGCAGCGAGGGACAGGGTAAGGTCACTGAAGCTTTCTTT. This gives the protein CASSEGQGKVTEAFF.

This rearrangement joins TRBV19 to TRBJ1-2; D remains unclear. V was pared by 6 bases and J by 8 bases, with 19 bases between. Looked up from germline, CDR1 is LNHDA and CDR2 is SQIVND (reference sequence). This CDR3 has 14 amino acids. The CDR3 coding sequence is TGTGCCAGTAGGGACCGGGGAGGGTCTTCCGGCTACACCTTC. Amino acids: CASRDRGGSSGYTF.

The CDR3: CASSRDRAEQYV. Written as DNA, the CDR3 is TGTGCCAGCAGTCGAGACAGGGCGGAGCAGTACGTC. This chain joins TRBV2 and TRBJ2-7; 7 bases are a match to TRBD1. Germline trimming cut 5 bases from V and 7 bases from J; bases unmatched to any gene: 5. From germline, CDR1 is SNHLY and CDR2 FYNNEI. The CDR3 is 12 residues long.